Each of the 11 T cell receptor beta chains below was sequenced from the same sample in a study of blood T cell repertoires in COVID-19. TCRdb's table, derived via immunoSEQ multiplex PCR, lists solely in-frame clones and lacks some. The sample includes 160,000 or so clones, approximately 81% seen only once; the top ten take around 18%. Input material: PBMCs or T cells enriched from blood (not recorded which). These receptors originate from a man aged 55 to 70 who had recovered from COVID-19.

The chain couples TRBV30 to TRBJ1-6; D unresolved. The germline V gene has CDR1 GTSNPN and CDR2 SVGIG (reference sequence). CDR3 length: 15 residues. Trimming removed 2 bases from V and 4 bases from J, with 12 bases in between. CDR3 protein: CAWSKDWSYNSPLHF. Here the CDR3 DNA reads TGTGCCTGGAGTAAGGACTGGAGTTATAATTCACCCCTCCACTTT.

The chain joins TRBV19 to TRBJ2-2; 8 bases align to TRBD1. The CDR3 has 15 residues. The germline V gene has CDR1 LNHDA and CDR2 SQIVND (reference sequence). V lost 8 bases, J lost 1 base, and 6 bases stayed unmatched. The CDR3 sequence: CASDRTGRNTGELFF. The CDR3 bases are TGTGCCAGTGACCGGACAGGGAGGAACACCGGGGAGCTGTTTTTT.

V usage is TRBV5-1 and J usage is TRBJ1-1; possible D gene TRBD1, 6 bases. Looked up from germline, CDR1 is SGHRS and CDR2 is YFSETQ. The CDR3 contains 15 residues. With 6 bases removed from V and 0 bases from J, the gap between germline ends came to 15 bases. Here the CDR3 reads CASKVQGLMNTEAFF. CDR3 nucleotides: TGCGCCAGCAAAGTGCAGGGGTTGATGAACACTGAAGCTTTCTTT. Complete variable domain (other parts from reference TRBV5-1 and TRBJ1-1): KAGVTQTPRYLIKTRGQQVTLSCSPISGHRSVSWYQQTPGQGLQFLFEYFSETQRNKGNFPGRFSGRQFSNSRSEMNVSTLELGDSALYLCASKVQGLMNTEAFFGQGTRLTVV.

The chain links TRBV19 to TRBJ1-1, with D tentatively TRBD1 (5 bases). From germline, CDR1 is LNHDA and CDR2 SQIVND (reference sequence). With 8 bases removed from V and 1 base from J, the gap between germline ends came to 11 bases. The CDR3 has 13 residues. CDR3 protein: CASRTTQNTEAFF. CDR3 DNA: TGTGCCAGTCGGACAACCCAGAACACTGAAGCTTTCTTT.

The chain is built from TRBV5-4 and TRBJ1-2; 7 positions match TRBD1. The germline CDR1 and CDR2 sequences are SGHNT and YYREEE (reference sequence). This CDR3 is built from 15 residues. V shed 4 bases, J shed 6 bases, and the junction held 12 bases outside the gene matches. The CDR3 bases are TGTGCCAGCAGCGCCAGACAGGGACCGGCGGATGGCTACACCTTC. This codes for CASSARQGPADGYTF.

The genes are TRBV5-1 and TRBJ2-1, with 8 bases lining up with TRBD2. The CDR3 totals 16 residues. Trimming took 4 bases from V and 1 from J; bases not matched to a gene: 7. Germline lookup yields CDR1 SGHRS and CDR2 YFSETQ. In nucleotides, the CDR3 is TGCGCCAGCAGCGACGACACGGGGGGGTCCTACAATGAGCAGTTCTTC. Its translation is CASSDDTGGSYNEQFF.

This clone was counted a single time. The J gene is TRBJ2-7, the V gene TRBV29-1; TRBD1 matches 8 bases. With V trimmed by 0 bases and J by 2 bases, 3 bases remained unmatched. The CDR3 is made up of 14 amino acids. Germline lookup yields CDR1 SQVTM and CDR2 ANQGSEA. CDR3 residues: CSVEDRTGTYEQYF. The CDR3 DNA sequence: TGCAGCGTTGAAGACCGGACAGGGACCTACGAGCAGTACTTC.

The V and J genes are TRBV7-3 and TRBJ2-5, with D perhaps matching TRBD2 (5 bases). The CDR3 extends over 13 amino acids. The germline V gene encodes CDR1 SGHTA and CDR2 FQGTGA. V gave up 2 bases and J gave up 5 bases, with 9 bases separating them. Here the CDR3 DNA reads TGTGCCAGCAGCTTAGAGGGTAGGGAGACCCAGTACTTC. It translates to CASSLEGRETQYF.

This rearrangement joins TRBV6-6 to TRBJ2-7, with a weak D call TRBD1 (5 bases). The CDR3 extends over 14 amino acids. The V end lost 7 bases, the J end lost 2 bases, and 15 bases lay between the germline ends. From germline, CDR1 is MNHNY and CDR2 SVGAGI (reference sequence). The chain's CDR3 is CASMGQGMTYEQYF. The CDR3 bases are TGTGCCAGCATGGGCCAGGGCATGACCTACGAGCAGTACTTC.

The chain is built from TRBV5-1 and TRBJ1-5; 7 bases map to TRBD1. The CDR3 length is 15 residues. Germline V gene lookup returns CDR1 SGHRS and CDR2 YFSETQ. Losses at the gene ends were 3 bases for V and 0 bases for J; bases not matched to a gene: 3. The CDR3 is CASSSGTDSNQPQHF. DNA of the CDR3: TGCGCCAGCAGCTCCGGGACAGATAGCAATCAGCCCCAGCATTTT.

The rearrangement links TRBV30 to TRBJ2-3; the D gene is possibly TRBD1 (5 bases). V lost 5 bases and J 0 bases, leaving 9 bases between the germline ends. The CDR3 runs to 13 residues. Germline assignment: CDR1 GTSNPN and CDR2 SVGIG (reference sequence). The CDR3, as DNA: TGTGCCTGGCTACAGGTTAGCACAGATACGCAGTATTTT. This encodes CAWLQVSTDTQYF.